One and the same sample provided the 30 T cell receptor beta chains below, sequenced in a study of T-cell memory formation after mild COVID-19. Each CDR3 protein is one row after TCRdb ran MiXCR on the 5' RACE reads. Here the sample spans 250,000 to 300,000 distinct CDR3 sequences, around 15% being singletons. The sequenced sample was PBMCs or a T cell subset sorted from them (not recorded which). These receptor sequences come from a man between 18 and 35 years old who had mild COVID-19 (a few samples of this study predate the infection). Cell type and time point are not known.

This chain uses TRBV2 with TRBJ1-6; D perhaps matches TRBD1 (5 bases). With 7 bases removed from V and 1 base from J, the gap between germline ends came to 8 bases. The germline CDR1 and CDR2 sequences are SNHLY and FYNNEI. The CDR3 spans 14 residues. The CDR3 region is CASKEGSYNSPLHF. The DNA for the CDR3 is TGTGCCAGCAAGGAGGGGTCCTATAATTCACCCCTCCACTTT.

This clonotype was detected a few times. The chain has TRBV4-1 and TRBJ2-5, with D hard to call. CDR1 is MGHRA, CDR2 YSYEKL, per germline. V lost 1 base to trimming and J lost 2 bases, with 20 bases between them. This CDR3 has 18 residues. The CDR3 here is CASSQVRDSFVEQETQYF. CDR3 DNA sequence: TGCGCCAGCAGCCAAGTAAGGGATAGCTTTGTGGAACAAGAGACCCAGTACTTC.

This clonotype was seen a handful of times. The chain joins TRBV11-2 to TRBJ2-3; D remains unclear. Germline V gene data show CDR1 as SGHAT and CDR2 as FQNNGV. The CDR3 length is 22 residues. Deletions cut 8 bases from V and 3 bases from J, with 39 bases between. CDR3 amino acids: CASLLWPTGPLKTPEITDTQYF. The CDR3 nucleotides read TGTGCCAGCCTATTATGGCCCACCGGGCCTTTGAAAACACCAGAGATAACAGATACGCAGTATTTT.

This clonotype was observed a few times. The chain couples TRBV4-1 to TRBJ2-7, with TRBD1 matching over 7 bases. Germline loops: CDR1 MGHRA, CDR2 YSYEKL. J gave up 2 bases and V 4 bases, and 5 bases lay outside the gene matches. The CDR3 extends over 14 amino acids. The chain's CDR3 is CASSPRTGPYEQYV. The CDR3 DNA reads TGCGCCAGCAGCCCCCGGACAGGCCCCTACGAGCAGTACGTC.

This clonotype was seen only a few times. The chain uses TRBV5-4 and TRBJ2-2; D may match TRBD1 or TRBD2 (5 bases each). Germline V gene lookup returns CDR1 SGHNT and CDR2 YYREEE (reference sequence). The V end was cut by 4 bases, the J end by 1 base, with 14 bases between. The length of the CDR3 is 16 residues. The CDR3 nucleotides are TGTGCCAGCAGCGCCGTCGGGGCAAAGAACACCGGGGAGCTGTTTTTT. This sequence encodes CASSAVGAKNTGELFF.

This chain uses TRBV5-1 with TRBJ2-1; 9 bases agree with TRBD2. This CDR3 has 17 residues. With 0 bases clipped from V and 1 base from J, the junction kept 5 bases outside the gene matches. Germline V gene sequence: CDR1 SGHRS, CDR2 YFSETQ. DNA for the CDR3: TGCGCCAGCAGCTTGGCCGGCGGGAGGGATTCCTACAATGAGCAGTTCTTC. It is translated as CASSLAGGRDSYNEQFF.

This clonotype was recorded at least ten times. V usage is TRBV10-3 and J usage is TRBJ2-2; D gene ambiguous. Germline loops: CDR1 ENHRY, CDR2 SYGVKD. Deletions cut 4 bases from V and 0 bases from J, with 12 bases between. The CDR3 is 16 amino acids. The CDR3 sequence: CAISVGPAANTGELFF. CDR3 sequence (DNA): TGTGCCATCAGTGTAGGGCCGGCTGCGAACACCGGGGAGCTGTTTTTT.

This clonotype occurred many times. The chain recombines TRBV7-6 with TRBJ2-1; 10 positions match TRBD2. The CDR3 runs 16 residues. V lost 1 base to trimming and J lost 3 bases; unmatched junction nucleotides: 3. CDR1 and CDR2 (germline): SGHVS, FNYEAQ. The CDR3 coding sequence is TGTGCCAGCAGCTTAGGTAGCGGGGGGATCTACAATGAGCAGTTCTTC. Its translation is CASSLGSGGIYNEQFF.

This clonotype was seen only a few times. V and J are TRBV6-5 and TRBJ2-2; D unresolved. Germline V gene sequence: CDR1 MNHEY, CDR2 SVGAGI. CDR3 size: 14 residues. V lost 6 bases and J lost 6, with 14 bases in between. The CDR3, as DNA: TGTGCCAGCAGACGGGCCATCGTCGCCGGGGAGCTGTTTTTT. Its translation: CASRRAIVAGELFF.

The chain is built from TRBV6-2 or TRBV6-3 and TRBJ2-1; the match to TRBD2 covers 8 bases. V gave up 0 bases and J gave up 4 bases; unmatched junction bases: 2. This CDR3 region has 15 residues. The germline CDR1 and CDR2 sequences are MNHEY and SVGEGT. DNA of the CDR3: TGTGCCAGCAGTTACTCCGGGGGGGCGTACAATGAGCAGTTCTTC. It encodes CASSYSGGAYNEQFF.

This clonotype was counted only a few times. This rearrangement joins TRBV4-1 to TRBJ1-2, with D unclear. V was cut by 1 base and J by 1 base, with 7 bases left in between. This CDR3 is 14 amino acids long. Germline CDR1 is MGHRA and CDR2 is YSYEKL. CDR3 region: CASSQAGGNYGYTF. The CDR3 DNA follows: TGCGCCAGCAGCCAAGCTGGCGGTAACTATGGCTACACCTTC.

In this sample, this clonotype turned up a few times. J is TRBJ1-1 and V is TRBV4-1; the D gene is possibly TRBD1 (6 bases). The length of the CDR3 is 15 residues. V dropped 0 bases and J dropped 0 bases, with 8 bases sitting between them. Germline-derived CDR1 and CDR2 are MGHRA and YSYEKL. The CDR3 DNA reads as TGCGCCAGCAGCCAAGACCAGGGGCTGAACACTGAAGCTTTCTTT. Its protein product is CASSQDQGLNTEAFF.

This rearrangement joins TRBV18 to TRBJ2-1; 8 bases align to TRBD1. The CDR3 has 14 amino acids. Looked up from germline, CDR1 is KGHSH and CDR2 is LQKENI. V lost 2 bases, J lost 6 bases, and 3 bases stayed unmatched. The CDR3 DNA follows: TGTGCCAGCTCACCAGTGGGACAGGTCAATGAGCAGTTCTTC. Protein sequence: CASSPVGQVNEQFF.

This clonotype was detected only a few times. This chain links TRBV28 with TRBJ2-5, with 11 bases lining up with TRBD1. The CDR3 sequence is 15 residues long. Germline loops: CDR1 MDHEN, CDR2 SYDVKM. The V gene end was trimmed by 6 bases and the J gene end by 2 bases; junction bases not matched to a gene: 5. The CDR3: CASSAGTGGQETQYF. In nucleotides, the CDR3 is TGTGCCAGCAGCGCCGGGACAGGGGGACAAGAGACCCAGTACTTC.

The rearrangement links TRBV2 to TRBJ2-7; D gene ambiguous. The CDR3 totals 12 residues. Trimming took 6 bases from V and 1 from J, leaving 7 bases between them. Germline V gene sequence: CDR1 SNHLY, CDR2 FYNNEI. The CDR3 nucleotides read TGTGCCAGCAGGGCGCGGTCCTACGAGCAGTACGTC. The encoded protein is CASRARSYEQYV.

The chain combines TRBV13 with TRBJ1-2; 7 bases line up with TRBD1. Looked up from germline, CDR1 is PRHDT and CDR2 is FYEKMQ (reference sequence). The CDR3 is 10 residues long. V lost 8 bases to trimming and J lost 8 bases; unmatched junction nucleotides: 2. The DNA of the CDR3 is TGTGCCAGCGACAGGGTAGGCTACACCTTC. Encoded protein: CASDRVGYTF.

This clonotype was seen more than once but under ten times. This chain uses TRBV20-1 with TRBJ2-5; 7 bases are a match to TRBD2. The CDR3 length is 16 residues. Trimming at V came to 0 bases and at J to 9 bases, leaving 16 bases not matched to a gene. Germline values: CDR1 DFQATT, CDR2 SNEGSKA (reference sequence). The CDR3 reads CSARDPSGLPRGAQYF. The CDR3 DNA reads TGCAGTGCTAGAGACCCCTCGGGACTACCTAGGGGAGCCCAGTACTTC.

This clonotype has just a few counts. The V gene is TRBV7-9, the J gene TRBJ2-5; 7 bases fit TRBD1. CDR1 is SEHNR, CDR2 FQNEAQ, per germline (reference sequence). The CDR3 has 18 residues. J was trimmed by 3 bases and V by 4 bases; bases with no gene match: 17. The CDR3 here is CASSSGPLAGGLEETQYF. The DNA of the CDR3 is TGTGCCAGCAGCTCCGGTCCCTTGGCAGGGGGTCTCGAAGAGACCCAGTACTTC.

Only a few counts were recorded for this clonotype. CDR3 region: CASSAGGQGFDEQYF. The DNA of the CDR3 is TGTGCCAGCAGCGCGGGGGGACAGGGGTTCGACGAGCAGTACTTC. The V call is TRBV9, the J call TRBJ2-7; 10 bases fit TRBD1. This CDR3 has 15 residues. Losses at the gene ends were 3 bases for V and 5 bases for J; bases not matched to a gene: 8. Germline V CDR1 and CDR2: SGDLS, YYNGEE. Full variable domain (outside the CDR3, taken from reference TRBV9 and TRBJ2-7): DSGVTQTPKHLITATGQRVTLRCSPRSGDLSVYWYQQSLDQGLQFLIQYYNGEERAKGNILERFSAQQFPDLHSELNLSSLELGDSALYFCASSAGGQGFDEQYFGPGTRLTVT.

This clonotype was counted only a few times. This sequence joins TRBV29-1 and TRBJ1-5; TRBD1 might be the D (5 bases). Germline V lookup: CDR1 SQVTM, CDR2 ANQGSEA. This CDR3 region has 15 residues. The V end lost 7 bases, the J end lost 6 bases, and 22 bases lay between the germline ends. CDR3 protein: CSAGWDPGTGQPQHF. DNA for the CDR3: TGCAGCGCCGGCTGGGACCCCGGGACGGGTCAGCCCCAGCATTTT.

In its sample, this clonotype was seen a few times. The chain combines TRBV7-8 with TRBJ2-7; no clear D gene. The germline CDR1 and CDR2 sequences are SGHVS and FQNEAQ. V lost 0 bases to trimming and J lost 4 bases, with 10 bases between them. This CDR3 region has 14 residues. CDR3 protein: CASSLASTLYEQYF. CDR3 bases: TGTGCCAGCAGCTTAGCGTCTACGTTATACGAGCAGTACTTC.

This clonotype occurred a few times. The chain employs TRBV3-1 and TRBJ1-1; tentative D call: TRBD1 (5 bases). This CDR3 is built from 14 residues. With 7 bases removed from V and 1 base from J, the gap between germline ends came to 13 bases. Germline V lookup: CDR1 LGHDT, CDR2 YNNKEL (reference sequence). The DNA for the CDR3 is TGTGCCAGCACCCGGTGGGGCGAGAACACTGAAGCTTTCTTT. It is translated as CASTRWGENTEAFF.

The genes are TRBV10-3 and TRBJ2-7; possible D gene TRBD2, 5 bases. Germline assignment: CDR1 ENHRY and CDR2 SYGVKD. V was cut by 0 bases and J by 5 bases, with 14 bases left in between. The CDR3 spans 15 residues. The DNA for the CDR3 is TGTGCCATCAGTGAGTCGCAAACGGGGAACCACGAGCAGTACTTC. Translating gives CAISESQTGNHEQYF.

This clonotype was picked up a small number of times. CDR3 nucleotide sequence: TGTGCCAGCAGTTACGGCAGGGGGCCAACTGAAGCTTTCTTT. Amino acid sequence: CASSYGRGPTEAFF. This rearrangement joins TRBV6-5 to TRBJ1-1, with 8 nucleotides matching TRBD1. The CDR3 runs to 14 residues. Germline V gene sequence: CDR1 MNHEY, CDR2 SVGAGI. Trimming removed 2 bases from V and 5 bases from J; junction bases left unmatched: 4.

Written as DNA, the CDR3 is TGTGCCAGGCGGGGGAGCGGAATAGAGACCCAGTACTTC. Translation gives CARRGSGIETQYF. The chain recombines TRBV2 with TRBJ2-5; the match to TRBD2 covers 7 bases. CDR3 size: 13 residues. Trimming took 9 bases from V and 4 from J; bases not matched to a gene: 8. Germline CDR1 reads SNHLY; CDR2 reads FYNNEI.

This clonotype was detected only a few times. The chain combines TRBV7-2 with TRBJ2-7; 12 bases are a match to TRBD2. Germline-derived CDR1 and CDR2 are SGHTA and FQGNSA. Germline trimming cut 7 bases from V and 3 bases from J; bases unmatched to any gene: 10. The length of the CDR3 is 16 residues. CDR3: CASNPSGGATNYEQYF. CDR3 DNA: TGTGCCAGCAACCCTAGCGGGGGGGCCACCAACTACGAGCAGTACTTC.

This clonotype was detected a few times. This chain uses TRBV12-3 or TRBV12-4 with TRBJ1-1, with 8 bases lining up with TRBD1. The CDR3 has 13 residues. V shed 7 bases and J 3 bases; nucleotides not matched to a gene: 4. The CDR3 loop reads CASKLQGDTEAFF. The CDR3 coding sequence is TGTGCCAGCAAGCTACAGGGGGACACTGAAGCTTTCTTT.

This clonotype was observed a handful of times. The chain couples TRBV7-9 to TRBJ1-1, with D maybe TRBD1 (5 bases). Trimming removed 5 bases at V and 1 base at J, with 17 bases between. The CDR3 has 16 amino acids. Germline assignment: CDR1 SEHNR and CDR2 FQNEAQ (reference sequence). CDR3 sequence: CASSLRSGIGNTEAFF. CDR3 DNA sequence: TGTGCCAGCAGCCTTAGGTCAGGGATAGGGAACACTGAAGCTTTCTTT.

The V gene is TRBV5-1, the J gene TRBJ1-1, with 7 bases fitting TRBD1. Germline V gene data show CDR1 as SGHRS and CDR2 as YFSETQ. The J segment lost 8 bases and the V segment lost 0 bases, leaving 10 bases of the junction unmatched. This CDR3 is 15 amino acids long. The CDR3 region is CASSLGDRDRKEAFF. The CDR3 DNA reads TGCGCCAGCAGCTTGGGAGATCGGGACAGAAAAGAAGCTTTCTTT.

This clonotype showed up many times. This sequence joins TRBV5-1 and TRBJ2-5, with 8 bases that match TRBD1. J was trimmed by 4 bases and V by 3 bases; bases with no gene match: 5. Germline V lookup: CDR1 SGHRS, CDR2 YFSETQ. This CDR3 has 14 residues. The CDR3 is CASSSGQGPETQYF. Written as DNA, the CDR3 is TGCGCCAGCAGCTCCGGACAGGGCCCAGAGACCCAGTACTTC.